Listed below are T cell receptor beta chains from one sample, sequenced in a study of beta chain features in type 1 diabetes. Measured with immunoSEQ multiplex PCR; TCRdb has only the in-frame clones, and not every one. The sample consists of some 660,000 clones, over 13% of them appearing once. The material sequenced was naive CD4+ T cells from blood. Receptors were obtained from a man aged 18-30 years with type 1 diabetes. The CDR3 runs from the conserved cysteine through the conserved F or W. D genes are given only for firm matches. Expanded clones get a size class; other rows say once, few or many, or leave the size out.

d_call,v_call,j_call,clone_size,cdr3_nt,cdr3_aa
NA,TRBV6-5,TRBJ2-5,few,TGTGCCAGCAGGAGGGAAATCCAAGAGACCCAGTACTTC,CASRREIQETQYF
NA,TRBV7-2,TRBJ1-1,few,TGTGCCAGCAGCTCGAGGAACACTGAAGCTTTCTTT,CASSSRNTEAFF
NA,TRBV5-5,TRBJ2-5,NA,TGTGCCAGCAGCTTGCGCAGGTGGCAAGAGACCCAGTACTTC,CASSLRRWQETQYF
TRBD1,TRBV5-1,TRBJ2-2,NA,TGCGCCAGCAGCTTGGACAGGGGAAGTACCGGGGAGCTGTTTTTT,CASSLDRGSTGELFF
NA,TRBV30,TRBJ2-5,NA,TGTGCCTGGAGTTATAGCGAGCAAGAGACCCAGTACTTC,CAWSYSEQETQYF
TRBD1,TRBV7-3,TRBJ2-7,NA,TGTGCCAGCAGCCCTACCGGGACAGGGGATGAGCAGTACTTC,CASSPTGTGDEQYF
TRBD2,TRBV5-1,TRBJ2-7,NA,TGCGCCAGCAGCTTCAGAACACTAGCGGGTGCCTACGAGCAGTACTTC,CASSFRTLAGAYEQYF
TRBD1,TRBV5-1,TRBJ1-2,NA,TGCGCCAGCAACGCACCGGGACAGGGGGACTATGGCTACACCTTC,CASNAPGQGDYGYTF
NA,TRBV5-1,TRBJ1-2,few,TGCGCCAGCACCCCGGGAGGGTCCAACTATGGCTACACCTTC,CASTPGGSNYGYTF
TRBD2,TRBV28,TRBJ2-1,few,TGTGCCAGCAGTCCCCCGGGTAGCGGGGGTCCGGGTGAGCAGTTCTTC,CASSPPGSGGPGEQFF
NA,TRBV12-2,TRBJ2-2,NA,TGTGCAAGTCGCTCTGGCTGGGGGTCCGGGGAGCTGTTTTTT,CASRSGWGSGELFF
NA,TRBV11-3,TRBJ2-3,NA,TGTGCCAGCAGCTTGGGCGATACGCAGTATTTT,CASSLGDTQYF
NA,TRBV7-9,TRBJ2-1,few,TGTGCCAGCAGCCACATAAGGGCGGTTGAGCAGTTCTTC,CASSHIRAVEQFF
NA,TRBV14,TRBJ2-2,few,TGTGCCAGCAGTCCGGACCGAGCCGGGGAGCTGTTTTTT,CASSPDRAGELFF
TRBD1,TRBV11-2,TRBJ1-2,few,TGTGCCAGCAGCTCGGGACAGGTCTATGGCTACACCTTC,CASSSGQVYGYTF
NA,TRBV9,TRBJ1-3,few,TGTGCCAGCAGCGTTCAATTGGATACTGGAAACACCATATATTTT,CASSVQLDTGNTIYF
NA,TRBV27,TRBJ2-7,NA,TGTGCCAGCAGCTCGCCCAGGAAGACATCCTACGAGCAGTACTTC,CASSSPRKTSYEQYF
NA,TRBV7-9,TRBJ2-7,few,TGTGCCAGCAGCGGGACCGTGAGCTCCTACGAGCAGTACTTC,CASSGTVSSYEQYF
TRBD1,TRBV15,TRBJ2-1,NA,TGTGCCACCAGCCTTGACAGGGGTTCCTACAATGAGCAGTTCTTC,CATSLDRGSYNEQFF
NA,TRBV9,TRBJ1-1,few,TGTGCCAGCAGCGTAGCCCCTCCGGATGAAGCTTTCTTT,CASSVAPPDEAFF
TRBD2,TRBV6-6,TRBJ2-5,NA,TGTGCCAGCAGCCATATAGCGGGAGGGAAAGAGACCCAGTACTTC,CASSHIAGGKETQYF
NA,TRBV7-9,TRBJ2-1,few,TGTGCCACGACCGGGGGACACAATGAGCAGTTCTTC,CATTGGHNEQFF
NA,TRBV18,TRBJ1-5,NA,TGTGCCAGCGCCGTCGAGGGATACAATCAGCCCCAGCATTTT,CASAVEGYNQPQHF
NA,TRBV9,TRBJ2-2,NA,TGTGCCAGCAGCGTAGATGCAGGGGCCGCCGGGGAGCTGTTTTTT,CASSVDAGAAGELFF
NA,TRBV11-2,TRBJ1-2,NA,TGTGCCAGCAGCCCGATGGGCAGTGTTAACTATGGCTACACCTTC,CASSPMGSVNYGYTF
NA,TRBV7-8,TRBJ1-2,NA,TGTGCCAGCAGCAGCCTCCACCTTCCGGGACAAGTAGGCTACACCTTC,CASSSLHLPGQVGYTF
TRBD1,TRBV5-1,TRBJ2-7,NA,TGCGCCAGCAGCTTGACGAGACAGGGCTACGAGCAGTACTTC,CASSLTRQGYEQYF
NA,TRBV6-6,TRBJ2-3,NA,TGTGCCAGCAGTTCAATTCCAGGAGGCACAGATACGCAGTATTTT,CASSSIPGGTDTQYF
NA,TRBV18,TRBJ1-1,few,TGTGCCAGCTCACCGGGCCCCTTCCCCATGAACACTGAAGCTTTCTTT,CASSPGPFPMNTEAFF
TRBD1,TRBV7-6,TRBJ2-5,NA,TGTGCCAGCAACCAGGGGGCCAGGGGTCGGCCCCAGTACTTC,CASNQGARGRPQYF
NA,TRBV30,TRBJ1-5,NA,TGTGCCTGGAGTGTACTTGGTAGCAATCAGCCCCAGCATTTT,CAWSVLGSNQPQHF
NA,TRBV29-1,TRBJ2-6,NA,TGCAGCGTCGGGGTCTCGGTGGGTTCTGGGGCCAACGTCCTGACTTTC,CSVGVSVGSGANVLTF
NA,TRBV19,TRBJ2-7,few,TGTGCCAGTGGGCCCCAAGGGCACGAGCAGTACTTC,CASGPQGHEQYF
NA,TRBV4-1,TRBJ2-7,few,TGCGCCAGCAGCCAAGTCCTCGGGAGCTCCTACGAGCAGTACTTC,CASSQVLGSSYEQYF
NA,TRBV7-9,TRBJ2-7,few,TGTGCCAGCAGCTTACGAGGGGGCGAGCAGTACTTC,CASSLRGGEQYF
NA,TRBV30,TRBJ1-5,few,TGTGCCTGGAGTGAAGCCAGGGTATTTGTTAGTAGCAATCAGCCCCAGCATTTT,CAWSEARVFVSSNQPQHF
NA,TRBV2,TRBJ1-5,few,TGTGCCAGCAGTGCGGACAGAAATCAGCCCCAGCATTTT,CASSADRNQPQHF
NA,TRBV29-1,TRBJ1-1,few,TGCAGCGTTGAACGGGTCAGACAGGACACTGAAGCTTTCTTT,CSVERVRQDTEAFF
NA,TRBV10-3,TRBJ2-5,NA,TGTGCCATCAGGCCCGACTGGGGAGAAGAGACCCAGTACTTC,CAIRPDWGEETQYF
NA,TRBV7-9,TRBJ2-7,NA,TGTGCCAGCAGCTTGCGGGGAGGTAACGAGCAGTACTTC,CASSLRGGNEQYF
TRBD1,TRBV29-1,TRBJ1-2,NA,TGCAGCGTCTGGACAGGGAGCTATGGCTACACCTTC,CSVWTGSYGYTF
NA,TRBV5-6,TRBJ2-5,NA,TGTGCCAGCAGCTCTCGGGGACCGGAGACCCAGTACTTC,CASSSRGPETQYF
NA,TRBV6-4,TRBJ2-7,NA,TGTGCCAGCAGTGACTCCCGGGACCCCTACGAGCAGTACTTC,CASSDSRDPYEQYF
NA,TRBV30,TRBJ2-1,NA,TGTGCCAAGCTTGGGGACATCAATGAGCAGTTCTTC,CAKLGDINEQFF
NA,TRBV30,TRBJ2-7,few,TGTGCCTGGAGTGTATCCGGCAGGAGTTACTTC,CAWSVSGRSYF
NA,TRBV7-9,TRBJ1-2,many,TGTGCCAGCAGCTTAGGCCCCTCGCGGGGCTACACCTTC,CASSLGPSRGYTF
NA,TRBV29-1,TRBJ1-2,NA,TGCAGCGTTGGATCAGCGGGGAGCTACACCTTC,CSVGSAGSYTF
NA,TRBV7-9,TRBJ2-7,NA,TGTGCCAGCAGCCCCCGGGGGTCGACAACGTACGAGCAGTACTTC,CASSPRGSTTYEQYF
NA,TRBV29-1,TRBJ1-4,few,TGCAGCGTCGCTTCGACAGGCGGAGATGAAAAACTGTTTTTT,CSVASTGGDEKLFF